This record looks at one T cell receptor (beta chain) sequence and its context. Assay used: immunoSEQ multiplex PCR; TCRdb lists only in-frame clones, some missing. Among fewer than 350,000 clones listed, approximately 86% were seen once. The data originate from a study of blood T cell repertoires in COVID-19. About the study: PBMCs, B-cell-depleted T cells, or T cells were the source of the cDNA or gDNA that made up the material.

The CDR3 is made up of 19 amino acids. V shed 5 bases and J shed 9 bases, with 35 bases lying between them. The germline gives CDR1 MNHNY, CDR2 SVGAGI (reference sequence). Followed longitudinally, the Seattle patients had been enrolled during active infection. The sequence came from a man aged 30 to 39 with COVID-19, enrolled during active disease. The V gene is TRBV6-6, the J gene TRBJ2-7; D unclear. Sequenced material: peripheral blood. The chain's CDR3 is CASSPTLHYRLLPTLPQYF. The CDR3, as DNA: TGTGCCAGCAGTCCCACCCTACACTATCGCTTACTACCGACTCTACCGCAGTACTTC.